A single sample is the source of the 30 T cell receptor beta chains below, sequenced in a study of cytomegalovirus exposure and HLA in healthy donors. Libraries were prepared by immunoSEQ multiplex PCR; TCRdb keeps only in-frame clonotypes and omits some of them. The data hold about 360,000 clones, with roughly 88% observed a single time. The source material was PBMCs. The receptor source for this set is a woman under 30 in good health and CMV-seronegative.

The chain employs TRBV28 and TRBJ2-7; 7 bases fit TRBD2. This CDR3 comprises 13 residues. Germline V gives CDR1 MDHEN, CDR2 SYDVKM. The junction had 7 bases not matched to a gene; V was cut back by 5 bases and J by 6 bases. The CDR3 bases are TGTGCCAGCAGTCCTTCTAGCGGTCCCGAGCAGTACTTC. The encoded protein is CASSPSSGPEQYF.

The rearrangement joins TRBV2 to TRBJ2-2, with TRBD2 matching over 10 bases. V shed 5 bases, J shed 3 bases, and the junction held 6 bases outside the gene matches. Germline CDR1 is SNHLY and CDR2 is FYNNEI. This CDR3 contains 16 residues. CDR3 loop: CASSPAGGPDTGELFF. The CDR3 nucleotides are TGTGCCAGCAGTCCAGCGGGAGGGCCAGACACCGGGGAGCTGTTTTTT.

This chain connects TRBV9 to TRBJ2-3; 7 bases line up with TRBD1. Germline CDR1 reads SGDLS; CDR2 reads YYNGEE. CDR3 length equals 15 residues. With 0 bases clipped from V and 2 bases from J, the junction kept 3 bases outside the gene matches. CDR3 residues: CASSVVGQPTDTQYF. The CDR3 DNA reads TGTGCCAGCAGCGTAGTGGGACAGCCCACAGATACGCAGTATTTT.

The chain carries TRBV27 and TRBJ2-1, with 10 bases matching TRBD2. The CDR3 has 24 amino acids. In germline, CDR1 is MNHEY, CDR2 SMNVEV (reference sequence). The V segment lost 5 bases and the J segment 1 base; nucleotides outside the gene matches: 29. CDR3 nucleotide sequence: TGTGCCAGCAGTCCCAGACCTCGGACAAAAGCGGGAGGGCCGAGTATTGTATCCTACAATGAGCAGTTCTTC. Protein: CASSPRPRTKAGGPSIVSYNEQFF.

The V gene is TRBV30, the J gene TRBJ1-1; 8 nucleotides match TRBD1. The CDR3 runs to 13 residues. Germline CDR1 reads GTSNPN; CDR2 reads SVGIG (reference sequence). V shed 5 bases and J 4 bases; nucleotides not matched to a gene: 6. CDR3 amino acids: CAWETGVGTEAFF. The CDR3 nucleotides are TGTGCCTGGGAGACAGGGGTGGGCACTGAAGCTTTCTTT.

The J gene is TRBJ2-4, the V gene TRBV2; D gene ambiguous. Deletions cut 3 bases from V and 6 bases from J, with 9 bases between. CDR1 is SNHLY, CDR2 FYNNEI, per germline. The CDR3 consists of 13 residues. The CDR3 loop reads CASSELARNIQYF. In DNA, the CDR3 is TGTGCCAGCAGTGAGCTGGCTAGAAACATTCAGTACTTC.

This clone has more than one count but fewer than ten. The V gene is TRBV27, the J gene TRBJ1-5; 7 positions match TRBD1. Germline V gene data show CDR1 as MNHEY and CDR2 as SMNVEV (reference sequence). This CDR3 contains 14 residues. The V gene end was trimmed by 6 bases and the J gene end by 6 bases; junction bases not matched to a gene: 8. CDR3 bases: TGTGCCAGCAGCCTCACAGGGGTAGGTCAGCCCCAGCATTTT. Its translation: CASSLTGVGQPQHF.

A single count supports this clone. J is TRBJ2-7 and V is TRBV6-1; 7 positions agree with TRBD1. The CDR3 spans 14 residues. J was trimmed by 4 bases and V by 8 bases; bases with no gene match: 11. The germline V gene encodes CDR1 MNHNS and CDR2 SASEGT. The DNA of the CDR3 is TGTGCCAGCCAAAAAGGGGACAGACTATACGAGCAGTACTTC. This codes for CASQKGDRLYEQYF.

This chain joins TRBV11-2 and TRBJ1-1, with a tentative D call TRBD1 (5 bases). From germline, CDR1 is SGHAT and CDR2 FQNNGV. The CDR3 is 15 amino acids. V lost 4 bases and J lost 4, with 16 bases in between. In DNA form, the CDR3 reads TGTGCCAGCAGCTCCCTCAGCGGGGCGGGCACTGAAGCTTTCTTT. It encodes CASSSLSGAGTEAFF.

V and J are TRBV6-1 and TRBJ2-2; TRBD2 agrees at 7 bases. Germline assignment: CDR1 MNHNS and CDR2 SASEGT. Trimming took 5 bases from V and 3 from J; bases not matched to a gene: 6. This CDR3 contains 15 residues. The CDR3: CASSIPSGHTGELFF. The DNA for the CDR3 is TGTGCCAGCAGTATACCTAGCGGACACACCGGGGAGCTGTTTTTT.

CDR3 region: CAWSPGDNYGYTF. CDR3 in DNA: TGTGCCTGGAGCCCGGGGGACAACTATGGCTACACCTTC. The chain uses TRBV30 and TRBJ1-2; maybe TRBD1 (5 bases). Germline lookup yields CDR1 GTSNPN and CDR2 SVGIG (reference sequence). The germline V and J ends were trimmed by 3 bases and 2 bases, with 10 bases remaining between them. The CDR3 extends over 13 amino acids.

This chain connects TRBV9 to TRBJ2-7, with TRBD1 identical over 8 bases. Germline V CDR1 and CDR2: SGDLS, YYNGEE. The V and J ends lost 3 bases and 7 bases, in that order; junction bases with no gene match: 12. The CDR3 has 15 amino acids. This chain's CDR3 is CASSGGLGTGQEQYF. Written as DNA, the CDR3 is TGTGCCAGCAGCGGGGGTCTGGGGACAGGTCAAGAGCAGTACTTC.

J is TRBJ2-7 and V is TRBV29-1, with 10 bases aligning to TRBD1. Germline CDR1 reads SQVTM; CDR2 reads ANQGSEA. The CDR3 runs 14 residues. V was clipped by 5 bases and J by 1 base; unmatched bases: 5. The CDR3 DNA reads TGCAGCGTTCTAGGGACAGGGGTTTCCTACGAGCAGTACTTC. Translation gives CSVLGTGVSYEQYF.

This clone was detected a few times. The rearrangement links TRBV19 to TRBJ1-2; TRBD1 is a possible D gene (6 bases). CDR1 and CDR2 (germline): LNHDA, SQIVND (reference sequence). Trimming cost V 5 bases and J 4 bases, with 17 bases left between them. The CDR3 totals 15 residues. CDR3 nucleotides: TGTGCCAGTAGTCCACCCCGACAGGCCTTCTATGGCTACACCTTC. Its protein product is CASSPPRQAFYGYTF.

The V call is TRBV6-1, the J call TRBJ2-5; 10 nucleotides align to TRBD2. From germline, CDR1 is MNHNS and CDR2 SASEGT. The CDR3 is made up of 15 amino acids. Germline trimming cut 7 bases from V and 2 bases from J; bases unmatched to any gene: 7. The CDR3 DNA sequence: TGTGCCAGCATCCTTAGCGGGGGGCCTCAAGAGACCCAGTACTTC. It translates to CASILSGGPQETQYF.

V gene TRBV28 combines with J gene TRBJ2-7, with TRBD2 identical over 8 bases. V lost 3 bases and J lost 7; bases outside the gene matches: 8. The CDR3 runs 14 residues. Germline-derived CDR1 and CDR2 are MDHEN and SYDVKM. This CDR3 is CASSFSASGWEQYF. CDR3 in DNA: TGTGCCAGCAGTTTTTCGGCTAGCGGGTGGGAGCAGTACTTC. The complete variable domain, with remaining parts taken from reference TRBV28 and TRBJ2-7, reads DVKVTQSSRYLVKRTGEKVFLECVQDMDHENMFWYRQDPGLGLRLIYFSYDVKMKEKGDIPEGYSVSREKKERFSLILESASTNQTSMYLCASSFSASGWEQYFGPGTRLTVT.

A few counts support this clone. The chain couples TRBV25-1 to TRBJ1-1; D might be TRBD1 (6 bases). V gave up 0 bases and J gave up 4 bases, with 6 bases separating them. This CDR3 is 13 amino acids long. Germline V gives CDR1 MGHDK, CDR2 SYGVNS. In nucleotides, the CDR3 is TGTGCCAGCAGTGAATACAGGGGCACTGAAGCTTTCTTT. Amino acids: CASSEYRGTEAFF.

The J gene is TRBJ1-1, the V gene TRBV2; D is possibly TRBD1 (5 bases). This CDR3 is built from 16 residues. The V and J ends lost 5 bases and 3 bases respectively, with 19 bases between them. CDR1 and CDR2 from the germline V gene are SNHLY and FYNNEI. The CDR3 DNA is TGTGCCAGCAGTAGGGGCTACGGGGGAAGGGACACTGAAGCTTTCTTT. Protein product: CASSRGYGGRDTEAFF.

V is TRBV29-1 and J is TRBJ2-7; possible D gene TRBD2, 6 bases. The germline CDR1 and CDR2 sequences are SQVTM and ANQGSEA. Trimming cost V 6 bases and J 8 bases, with 23 bases left between them. The CDR3 is 14 amino acids. CDR3 nucleotide sequence: TGCAGCGTGGCCCTCCGGGACTGGGCAGGCCAGCAGTACTTC. Translated: CSVALRDWAGQQYF.

Here the CDR3 DNA reads TGTGCCAGCAGCGATGCACGGGGGGGGAGGCATGGCTACACCTTC. It codes for CASSDARGGRHGYTF. The chain uses TRBV5-4 and TRBJ1-2, with a possible D match to TRBD1 (5 bases). Germline loops: CDR1 SGHNT, CDR2 YYREEE (reference sequence). The CDR3 extends over 15 amino acids. V gave up 4 bases and J gave up 6 bases, with 19 bases separating them.

This rearrangement joins TRBV7-2 to TRBJ2-1, with 11 bases matching TRBD2. Unmatched junction bases numbered 11, after V lost 2 bases and J lost 5 bases. The germline V gene encodes CDR1 SGHTA and CDR2 FQGNSA. The CDR3 is 18 amino acids. The CDR3 reads CASSLRARLAGKDNEQFF. In DNA, the CDR3 is TGTGCCAGCAGCTTAAGGGCCCGACTAGCGGGAAAAGACAATGAGCAGTTCTTC.

The chain joins TRBV29-1 to TRBJ2-3; weak D call: TRBD2 (6 bases). The CDR3 covers 16 residues. Trimming shortened V by 7 bases and J by 2 bases, and 22 bases separated the two germline ends. Germline V gives CDR1 SQVTM, CDR2 ANQGSEA. The CDR3 region is CSANGSGGPSTDTQYF. The DNA for the CDR3 is TGCAGCGCTAACGGGAGCGGCGGGCCTTCCACAGATACGCAGTATTTT.

V and J are TRBV5-1 and TRBJ1-2; the D gene is possibly TRBD1 (6 bases). CDR3 length equals 14 residues. Trimming shortened V by 1 base and J by 2 bases, and 9 bases separated the two germline ends. Germline V gene sequence: CDR1 SGHRS, CDR2 YFSETQ. CDR3 loop: CASSLLQGNYGYTF. The CDR3 nucleotides read TGCGCCAGCAGCTTGCTACAGGGAAACTATGGCTACACCTTC.

The rearrangement uses TRBV11-1 and TRBJ2-7, with D possibly matching TRBD2 (7 bases). This CDR3 region has 16 residues. Trimming removed 5 bases at V and 3 bases at J, with 20 bases between. Germline-derived CDR1 and CDR2 are SGHAT and FQDESV (reference sequence). CDR3 in amino acids: CASSQREGEGYYEQYF. The CDR3 DNA reads as TGTGCCAGCAGCCAACGTGAGGGGGAGGGTTACTACGAGCAGTACTTC.

This clone showed up just a few times. DNA for the CDR3: TGTGCCAGCAGAGACAATGCAACTAATGAAAAACTGTTTTTT. This sequence encodes CASRDNATNEKLFF. This chain connects TRBV2 to TRBJ1-4; the D is unclear. CDR1 is SNHLY and CDR2 is FYNNEI in the germline V gene. The CDR3 is made up of 14 amino acids. The V end lost 6 bases, the J end lost 0 bases, and 8 bases lay between the germline ends.

V gene TRBV29-1 combines with J gene TRBJ1-4; D remains unclear. V gave up 7 bases and J gave up 8 bases, with 14 bases separating them. The CDR3 is 12 residues long. From germline, CDR1 is SQVTM and CDR2 ANQGSEA. Here the CDR3 DNA reads TGCAGCGCATACACCAACGGGGAAAAACTGTTTTTT. Its translation is CSAYTNGEKLFF.

The chain joins TRBV5-1 to TRBJ1-2; 12 nucleotides match TRBD1. The CDR3 extends over 16 amino acids. Germline loops: CDR1 SGHRS, CDR2 YFSETQ. With 2 bases clipped from V and 7 bases from J, the junction kept 9 bases outside the gene matches. The CDR3 DNA reads TGCGCCAGCAGCTTAGTTCCGGGACAGGGGGCCGGTGGCTACACCTTC. Its protein product is CASSLVPGQGAGGYTF. The variable domain in full, with the rest retrieved from reference TRBV5-1 and TRBJ1-2, is KAGVTQTPRYLIKTRGQQVTLSCSPISGHRSVSWYQQTPGQGLQFLFEYFSETQRNKGNFPGRFSGRQFSNSRSEMNVSTLELGDSALYLCASSLVPGQGAGGYTFGSGTRLTVV.

V and J are TRBV9 and TRBJ1-1, with a tentative D call TRBD1 (6 bases). V was clipped by 0 bases and J by 3 bases, with 9 bases between them. Germline loops: CDR1 SGDLS, CDR2 YYNGEE. The CDR3 totals 14 residues. CDR3 loop: CASSVEGDDTEAFF. CDR3 nucleotide sequence: TGTGCCAGCAGCGTAGAGGGGGACGACACTGAAGCTTTCTTT.

The CDR3 protein is CASSFRGGSLYEQYF. As DNA, the CDR3 is TGTGCCAGCAGCTTTCGAGGGGGTTCACTTTACGAGCAGTACTTC. The chain combines TRBV5-4 with TRBJ2-7; maybe TRBD1 (6 bases). Germline V gene sequence: CDR1 SGHNT, CDR2 YYREEE (reference sequence). CDR3 size: 15 residues. Trimming took 2 bases from V and 4 from J, leaving 16 bases between them.

This clone was observed a single time. The chain combines TRBV10-2 with TRBJ2-2, with TRBD1 as a possible D gene (5 bases). Germline values: CDR1 WSHSY, CDR2 SAAADI. V was shortened by 6 bases and J by 1 base, with 9 bases between the two germline ends. The CDR3 runs to 14 residues. The CDR3 reads CASRIGVNTGELFF. The CDR3 bases are TGCGCCAGCAGGATAGGGGTGAACACCGGGGAGCTGTTTTTT.